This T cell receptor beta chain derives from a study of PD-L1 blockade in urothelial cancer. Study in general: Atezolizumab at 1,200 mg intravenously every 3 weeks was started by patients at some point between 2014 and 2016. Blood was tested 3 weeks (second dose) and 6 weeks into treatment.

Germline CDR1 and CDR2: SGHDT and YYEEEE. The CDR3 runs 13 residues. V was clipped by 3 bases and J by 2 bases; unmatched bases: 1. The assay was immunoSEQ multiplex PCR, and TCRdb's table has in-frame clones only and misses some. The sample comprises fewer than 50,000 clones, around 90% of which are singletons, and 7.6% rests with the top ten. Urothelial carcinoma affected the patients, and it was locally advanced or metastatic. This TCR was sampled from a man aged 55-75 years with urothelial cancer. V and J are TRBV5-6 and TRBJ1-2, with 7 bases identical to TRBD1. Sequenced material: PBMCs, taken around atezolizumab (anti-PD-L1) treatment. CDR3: CASSSGQNYGYTF. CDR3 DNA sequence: TGTGCCAGCAGCTCGGGACAGAACTATGGCTACACCTTC.